A single sample gave rise to the 15 T cell receptor beta chains below, sequenced in a study of OX40 agonist ivuxolimab in advanced cancers. TCRdb's table, derived via immunoSEQ multiplex PCR, lists solely in-frame clones and lacks some. The data show around 74,000 clones, approximately 84% seen once. The sequencing used CD4+ or CD8+ T cells sorted from blood, collected in a trial of the OX40 agonist ivuxolimab. These receptors all come from an adult with an advanced solid tumor such as melanoma, head and neck, liver or kidney cancer.

The V call is TRBV5-1, the J call TRBJ1-3; D is possibly TRBD1 (5 bases). V was cut by 4 bases and J by 2 bases, with 16 bases left in between. Per the germline V gene, CDR1 is SGHRS and CDR2 is YFSETQ. The CDR3 has 16 amino acids. The CDR3 protein is CASSPNVGTAGNTIYF. The CDR3 DNA reads as TGCGCCAGCAGCCCCAACGTGGGGACCGCTGGAAACACCATATATTTT.

The chain is built from TRBV5-1 and TRBJ2-2; 14 bases map to TRBD2. CDR1 is SGHRS and CDR2 is YFSETQ in the germline V gene. The length of the CDR3 is 16 residues. The V and J ends lost 1 base and 6 bases, in that order; junction bases with no gene match: 2. CDR3 amino acids: CASSLRGLAGAGELFF. The CDR3 DNA reads TGCGCCAGCAGCTTGCGGGGACTAGCGGGAGCCGGGGAGCTGTTTTTT.

The gene calls are TRBV7-9 and TRBJ2-1; D perhaps matches TRBD2 (7 bases). Germline CDR1 SEHNR, CDR2 FQNEAQ (reference sequence). This CDR3 spans 15 amino acids. The V end lost 4 bases, the J end lost 5 bases, and 15 bases lay between the germline ends. CDR3 sequence: CASSWGRGGNNEQFF. CDR3 bases: TGTGCCAGCAGCTGGGGGCGCGGGGGTAACAATGAGCAGTTCTTC.

The count of this clone is one. This sequence joins TRBV7-2 and TRBJ1-5, with D perhaps matching TRBD1 (5 bases). This CDR3 spans 14 amino acids. Trimming left V 8 bases short and J 2 bases short, with 13 bases between. In germline, CDR1 is SGHTA, CDR2 FQGNSA. The CDR3 protein is CASQGAEGNQPQHF. Here the CDR3 DNA reads TGTGCCAGCCAAGGGGCAGAGGGCAATCAGCCCCAGCATTTT.

The chain recombines TRBV9 with TRBJ2-1; the D gene could be TRBD1 or TRBD2 (5 bases each). Germline CDR1 and CDR2: SGDLS and YYNGEE. V was pared by 0 bases and J by 10 bases, with 8 bases between. The CDR3 extends over 12 amino acids. CDR3 amino acids: CASSVAWGEQFF. CDR3 nucleotide sequence: TGTGCCAGCAGCGTAGCTTGGGGGGAGCAGTTCTTC.

The chain is built from TRBV11-2 and TRBJ2-7, with 9 bases matching TRBD2. Germline values: CDR1 SGHAT, CDR2 FQNNGV. V lost 7 bases and J lost 2; bases outside the gene matches: 15. The CDR3 has 17 residues. The CDR3 protein is CASTKISRREGTYEQYF. The CDR3 nucleotides read TGTGCCAGCACTAAGATATCCCGGCGGGAGGGGACCTACGAGCAGTACTTC.

The chain couples TRBV5-1 to TRBJ2-2, with 13 nucleotides matching TRBD2. After removal of 4 bases from V and 5 bases from J, the junction contained 23 bases not matched to a gene. Germline loops: CDR1 SGHRS, CDR2 YFSETQ. The CDR3 runs 22 residues. CDR3 nucleotide sequence: TGCGCCAGCAGCCCGGCCCGGGAGCGACGGCGGACTAGCGGGGGAGATACCGGGGAGCTGTTTTTT. It codes for CASSPARERRRTSGGDTGELFF.

The CDR3 region is CASSEAFASGGADTQYF. In nucleotides, the CDR3 is TGTGCCAGCAGTGAAGCGTTCGCTAGCGGGGGGGCAGATACGCAGTATTTT. The chain has TRBV6-1 and TRBJ2-3; 12 positions match TRBD2. After removal of 0 bases from V and 4 bases from J, the junction contained 5 bases not matched to a gene. Germline assignment: CDR1 MNHNS and CDR2 SASEGT. CDR3 length: 17 amino acids.

The chain is built from TRBV28 and TRBJ1-2; 10 positions agree with TRBD1. The CDR3 totals 15 residues. CDR1 and CDR2 (germline): MDHEN, SYDVKM. V shed 4 bases, J shed 7 bases, and the junction held 9 bases outside the gene matches. CDR3 region: CASSSIGTGVIGYTF. The CDR3 coding sequence is TGTGCCAGCAGTTCCATAGGGACAGGGGTAATTGGCTACACCTTC.

In nucleotides, the CDR3 is TGCGCCAGCAGTGAGTCTAGGACAGGGTTATACGAGCAGTACTTC. Its protein product is CASSESRTGLYEQYF. This sequence joins TRBV10-1 and TRBJ2-7; 8 bases are shared with TRBD1. This CDR3 comprises 15 residues. V was clipped by 0 bases and J by 4 bases; unmatched bases: 5. In germline, CDR1 is WNHNN, CDR2 SYGVQD (reference sequence).

V and J are TRBV9 and TRBJ2-2, with D hard to call. Trimming took 2 bases from V and 8 from J, leaving 19 bases between them. Germline-derived CDR1 and CDR2 are SGDLS and YYNGEE. The CDR3 totals 16 residues. The CDR3 here is CASSVGQAKLIGELFF. In DNA form, the CDR3 reads TGTGCCAGCAGCGTTGGGCAGGCCAAATTAATTGGGGAGCTGTTTTTT.

J is TRBJ2-3 and V is TRBV4-1, with 7 bases matching TRBD2. Trimming at V came to 2 bases and at J to 3 bases, leaving 8 bases not matched to a gene. This CDR3 has 16 residues. Germline values: CDR1 MGHRA, CDR2 YSYEKL. The CDR3 sequence: CASSQRAGITTDTQYF. In nucleotides, the CDR3 is TGCGCCAGCAGCCAACGAGCGGGAATCACTACAGATACGCAGTATTTT.

The CDR3 coding sequence is TGTGCCAGCAGTCTAAGGGTCTTTGCAACTAATGAAAAACTGTTTTTT. Translating gives CASSLRVFATNEKLFF. V is TRBV28 and J is TRBJ1-4; D ambiguous. The CDR3 loop spans 16 amino acids. The V end was cut by 5 bases, the J end by 0 bases, with 13 bases between. Germline CDR1 reads MDHEN; CDR2 reads SYDVKM.

J is TRBJ1-1 and V is TRBV28; no clear D gene. This CDR3 region has 18 residues. Trimming removed 5 bases at V and 2 bases at J, with 24 bases between. The germline V gene encodes CDR1 MDHEN and CDR2 SYDVKM. The chain's CDR3 is CASSHLRKGVGLNTEAFF. CDR3 nucleotide sequence: TGTGCCAGCAGTCACCTCCGCAAGGGCGTGGGGTTAAACACTGAAGCTTTCTTT.

This chain connects TRBV15 to TRBJ1-4; D unresolved. The length of the CDR3 is 18 residues. Trimming cost V 0 bases and J 0 bases, with 14 bases left between them. Germline CDR1 LNHNV, CDR2 YYDKDF (reference sequence). CDR3 amino acids: CATSREPPYRATNEKLFF. CDR3 DNA: TGTGCCACCAGCAGAGAGCCCCCCTATAGGGCAACTAATGAAAAACTGTTTTTT.